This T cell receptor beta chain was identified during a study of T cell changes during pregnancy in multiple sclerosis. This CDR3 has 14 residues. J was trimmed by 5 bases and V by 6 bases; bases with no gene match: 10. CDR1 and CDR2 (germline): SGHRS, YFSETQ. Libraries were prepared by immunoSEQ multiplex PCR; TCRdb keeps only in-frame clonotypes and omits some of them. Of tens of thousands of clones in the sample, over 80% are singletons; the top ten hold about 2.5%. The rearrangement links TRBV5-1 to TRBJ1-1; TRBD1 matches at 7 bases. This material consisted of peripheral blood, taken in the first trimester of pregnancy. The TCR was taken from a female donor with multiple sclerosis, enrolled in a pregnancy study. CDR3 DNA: TGCGCCAGCACCCGGGGGCAGGGGGAGACTGAAGCTTTCTTT. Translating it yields CASTRGQGETEAFF.